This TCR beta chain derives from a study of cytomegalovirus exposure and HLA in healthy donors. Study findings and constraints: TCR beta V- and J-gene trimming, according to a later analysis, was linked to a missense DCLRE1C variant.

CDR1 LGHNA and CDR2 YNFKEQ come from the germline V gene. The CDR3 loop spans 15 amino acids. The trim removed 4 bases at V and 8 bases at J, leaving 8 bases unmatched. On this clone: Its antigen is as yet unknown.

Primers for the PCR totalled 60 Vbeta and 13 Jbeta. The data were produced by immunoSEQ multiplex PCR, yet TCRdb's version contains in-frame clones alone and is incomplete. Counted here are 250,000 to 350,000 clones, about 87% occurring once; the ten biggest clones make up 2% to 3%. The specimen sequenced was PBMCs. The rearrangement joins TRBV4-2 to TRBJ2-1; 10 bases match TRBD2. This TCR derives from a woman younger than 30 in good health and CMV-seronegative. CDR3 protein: CASSPPAGGPDEQFF. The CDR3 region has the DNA TGTGCCAGCAGCCCCCCAGCGGGGGGGCCCGATGAGCAGTTCTTC.